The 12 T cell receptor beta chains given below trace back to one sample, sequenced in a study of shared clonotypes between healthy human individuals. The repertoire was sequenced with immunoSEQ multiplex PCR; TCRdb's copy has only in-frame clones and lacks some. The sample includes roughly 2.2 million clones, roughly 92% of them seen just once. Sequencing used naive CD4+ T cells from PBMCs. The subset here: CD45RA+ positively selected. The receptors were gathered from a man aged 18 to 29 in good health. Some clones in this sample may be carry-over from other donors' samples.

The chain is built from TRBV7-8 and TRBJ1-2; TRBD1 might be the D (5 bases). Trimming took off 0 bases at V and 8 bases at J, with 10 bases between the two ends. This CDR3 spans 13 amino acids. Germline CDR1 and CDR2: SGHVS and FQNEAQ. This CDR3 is CASSLAGAGGYTF. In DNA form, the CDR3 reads TGTGCCAGCAGCTTAGCCGGGGCAGGGGGCTACACCTTC.

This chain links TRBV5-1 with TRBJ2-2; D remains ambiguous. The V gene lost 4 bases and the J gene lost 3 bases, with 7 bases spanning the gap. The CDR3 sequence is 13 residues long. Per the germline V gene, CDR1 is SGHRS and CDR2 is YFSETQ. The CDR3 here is CASSPVYTGELFF. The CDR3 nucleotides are TGCGCCAGCAGCCCCGTTTACACCGGGGAGCTGTTTTTT.

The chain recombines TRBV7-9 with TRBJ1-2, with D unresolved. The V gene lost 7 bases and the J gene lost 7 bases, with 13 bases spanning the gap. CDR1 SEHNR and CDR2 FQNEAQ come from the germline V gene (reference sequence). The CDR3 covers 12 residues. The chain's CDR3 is CASTDANGGYTF. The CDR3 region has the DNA TGTGCCAGCACCGATGCTAACGGTGGCTACACCTTC.

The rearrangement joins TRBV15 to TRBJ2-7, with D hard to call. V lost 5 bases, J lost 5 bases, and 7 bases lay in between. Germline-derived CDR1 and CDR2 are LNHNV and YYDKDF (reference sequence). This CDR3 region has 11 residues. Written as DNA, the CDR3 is TGTGCCACCAGCTCCCGAAACGAGCAGTACTTC. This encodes CATSSRNEQYF.

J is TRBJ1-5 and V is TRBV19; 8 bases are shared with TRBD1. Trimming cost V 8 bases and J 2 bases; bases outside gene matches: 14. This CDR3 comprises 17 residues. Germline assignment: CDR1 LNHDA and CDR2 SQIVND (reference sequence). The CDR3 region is CASRFSIGTGRNQPQHF. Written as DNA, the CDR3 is TGTGCCAGTCGCTTCAGCATAGGGACAGGACGCAATCAGCCCCAGCATTTT.

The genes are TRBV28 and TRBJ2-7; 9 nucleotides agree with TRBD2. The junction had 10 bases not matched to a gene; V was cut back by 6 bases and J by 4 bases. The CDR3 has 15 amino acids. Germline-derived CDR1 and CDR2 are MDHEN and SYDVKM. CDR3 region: CASRPAGLAFYEQYF. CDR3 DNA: TGTGCCAGCAGACCCGCGGGACTAGCCTTTTACGAGCAGTACTTC.

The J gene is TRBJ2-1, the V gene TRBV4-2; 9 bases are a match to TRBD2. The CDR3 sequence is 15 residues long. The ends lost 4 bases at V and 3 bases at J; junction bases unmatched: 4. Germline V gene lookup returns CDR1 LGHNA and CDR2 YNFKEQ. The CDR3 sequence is CASSPGLAFYNEQFF. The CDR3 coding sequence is TGTGCCAGCAGCCCTGGACTAGCGTTCTACAATGAGCAGTTCTTC.

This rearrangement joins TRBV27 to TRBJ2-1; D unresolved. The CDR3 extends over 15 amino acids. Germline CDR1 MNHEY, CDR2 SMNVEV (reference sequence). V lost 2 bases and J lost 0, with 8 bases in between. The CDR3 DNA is TGTGCCAGCAGTTTAGGTCTTAGCTCCTACAATGAGCAGTTCTTC. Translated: CASSLGLSSYNEQFF.

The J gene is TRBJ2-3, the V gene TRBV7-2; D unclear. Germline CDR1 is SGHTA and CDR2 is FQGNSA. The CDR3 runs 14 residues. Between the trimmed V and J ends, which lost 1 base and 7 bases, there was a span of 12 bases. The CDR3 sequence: CASSLVLLPNTQYF. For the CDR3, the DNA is TGTGCCAGCAGCTTAGTTCTACTCCCAAATACGCAGTATTTT.

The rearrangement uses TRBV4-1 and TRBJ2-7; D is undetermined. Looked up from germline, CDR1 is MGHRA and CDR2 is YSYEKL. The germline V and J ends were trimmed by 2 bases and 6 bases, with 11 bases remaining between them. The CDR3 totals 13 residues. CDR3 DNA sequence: TGCGCCAGCAGCCAATTACAAGGGCTCGAGCAGTACTTC. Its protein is CASSQLQGLEQYF.

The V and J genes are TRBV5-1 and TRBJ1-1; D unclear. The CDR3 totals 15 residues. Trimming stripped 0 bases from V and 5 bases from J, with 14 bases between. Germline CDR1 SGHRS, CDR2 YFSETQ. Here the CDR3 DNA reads TGCGCCAGCAGCTTGGGGGAGAGGGAGCCAACTGAAGCTTTCTTT. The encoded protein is CASSLGEREPTEAFF.

The CDR3 sequence: CASSLIQGEGETQYF. As DNA, the CDR3 is TGTGCCAGCAGCTTGATACAGGGGGAAGGAGAGACCCAGTACTTC. The chain carries TRBV5-6 and TRBJ2-5, with TRBD1 identical over 8 bases. Germline trimming cut 1 base from V and 4 bases from J; bases unmatched to any gene: 6. CDR1 is SGHDT and CDR2 is YYEEEE in the germline V gene. The CDR3 is 15 amino acids.